This T cell receptor beta chain comes out of a study of T cells in Graves' hyperthyroidism and ophthalmopathy. The wider study: Any treatment followed the collection of peripheral blood at initial diagnosis.

Amplified regions were TCR beta CDR3 sequences from RNA transcripts. HTBI primers were the set used in a first-round RT-PCR of the TCR CDR3. A single record per CDR3 protein comes from TCRdb applying MiXCR to the multiplex PCR reads. The table includes around 350,000 distinct CDR3 sequences, just under 25% detected once. V gave up 0 bases and J gave up 4 bases, with 7 bases separating them. The CDR3 extends over 13 amino acids. From germline, CDR1 is DFQATT and CDR2 SNEGSKA (reference sequence). This clonotype was seen ten or more times. When ophthalmopathy did not progress within 18 months, Graves' hyperthyroidism was considered stable.

The J gene is TRBJ2-1, the V gene TRBV20-1; D is ambiguous. Sequenced input: blood. This TCR was recovered from a man in his fifties with Graves' hyperthyroidism. The CDR3 protein is CSARDRPYNEQFF. CDR3 nucleotides: TGCAGTGCTAGAGATAGGCCTTACAATGAGCAGTTCTTC.